These 22 T cell receptor beta chains share one sample of origin, sequenced in a study of T-cell reconstitution after alpha-beta-depleted transplantation in children. TCRbeta library construction was performed incorporating unique molecular identifiers. TCRdb called the PCR reads again in MiXCR, with one record for every CDR3 protein. The data hold about 500,000 distinct CDR3 sequences, with about 33% observed a single time. Sequenced here: PBMCs from the stem cell graft donor, sampled from the stem cell graft. These TCRs come from a human donor who donated a stem cell graft to a child with aplastic anemia.

This clonotype was detected a few times. The V call is TRBV28, the J call TRBJ2-1, with D possibly matching TRBD2 (6 bases). This CDR3 is built from 18 residues. CDR1 is MDHEN, CDR2 SYDVKM, per germline. V lost 4 bases and J lost 0, with 19 bases in between. CDR3 sequence (DNA): TGTGCCAGCAGTTCCCCGTGGGGAGGTGAGAACTCCTACAATGAGCAGTTCTTC. The encoded protein is CASSSPWGGENSYNEQFF.

Turning to this clonotype: The junction differs from germline at one of its ends, possibly a read error. The V and J genes are TRBV7-2 and TRBJ2-3; 9 bases map to TRBD2. CDR3 length equals 15 residues. In germline, CDR1 is SGHTA, CDR2 FQGNSA. Written as DNA, the CDR3 is TGCGCCAGCAGCCCAGGACTAGCGAACACAGATACGCAGTATTTT. Translating gives CASSPGLANTDTQYF.

The gene calls are TRBV30 and TRBJ1-4, with a tentative D call TRBD1 (5 bases). Deletions cut 3 bases from V and 5 bases from J, with 19 bases between. CDR1 and CDR2 from the germline V gene are GTSNPN and SVGIG (reference sequence). This CDR3 comprises 16 residues. In DNA form, the CDR3 reads TGTGCCTGGAGCCAATCACCGGGACCCCAAAATGAAAAACTGTTTTTT. Translating gives CAWSQSPGPQNEKLFF.

The V call is TRBV4-3, the J call TRBJ2-7; 7 bases fit TRBD1. The CDR3 is 14 residues long. J lost 2 bases, V lost 4 bases, and 5 bases had no gene match. The germline gives CDR1 LGHNA, CDR2 YSLEER. DNA for the CDR3: TGCGCCAGCAGCCCCTGGACAGGTACCTACGAGCAGTACTTC. It translates to CASSPWTGTYEQYF.

This chain joins TRBV5-1 and TRBJ1-5, with TRBD1 matching over 8 bases. The CDR3 extends over 17 amino acids. Germline V gene sequence: CDR1 SGHRS, CDR2 YFSETQ. V was pared by 0 bases and J by 5 bases, with 10 bases of the junction left unmatched. The CDR3: CASSLGPGAGGDQPQHF. In DNA form, the CDR3 reads TGCGCCAGCAGCTTGGGCCCCGGGGCAGGGGGCGATCAGCCCCAGCATTTT.

In its sample, this clonotype was seen once. The chain is built from TRBV14 and TRBJ2-1, with 12 bases fitting TRBD2. CDR3 length equals 15 residues. V lost 1 base and J lost 15; bases outside the gene matches: 10. Germline V gene sequence: CDR1 SGHDN, CDR2 FVKESK. The CDR3 is CASSQGETSGRRPFF. DNA of the CDR3: TGTGCCAGCAGCCAAGGAGAAACTAGCGGGAGGAGACCGTTCTTC.

This sequence joins TRBV29-1 and TRBJ2-7, with 13 bases lining up with TRBD2. This CDR3 spans 17 amino acids. J lost 3 bases, V lost 6 bases, and 14 bases had no gene match. Germline CDR1 is SQVTM and CDR2 is ANQGSEA. The CDR3 region is CSVPGLAGAAGGYEQYV. Here the CDR3 DNA reads TGCAGCGTACCAGGACTAGCGGGAGCGGCGGGAGGCTACGAGCAGTACGTC.

This chain uses TRBV7-9 with TRBJ1-2; 8 bases are shared with TRBD1. This CDR3 has 15 residues. Germline V gives CDR1 SEHNR, CDR2 FQNEAQ (reference sequence). V lost 5 bases, J lost 8 bases, and 13 bases stayed unmatched. Written as DNA, the CDR3 is TGTGCCAGCAGCGGAAAGTCGGACAGGGCGGGGGGCTACACCTTC. Its translation: CASSGKSDRAGGYTF.

The CDR3 bases are TGTGCCAGCAGCCAGGACTCCACAGGGAAGACCCAGTACTTC. Translating gives CASSQDSTGKTQYF. The gene calls are TRBV5-5 and TRBJ2-5; possible D gene TRBD1, 6 bases. V lost 4 bases to trimming and J lost 6 bases, with 16 bases between them. CDR1 and CDR2 (germline): SGHKS, YYEKEE (reference sequence). This CDR3 contains 14 residues.

This clonotype was observed a handful of times. The gene calls are TRBV15 and TRBJ2-7; D not certain. Germline-derived CDR1 and CDR2 are LNHNV and YYDKDF (reference sequence). This CDR3 is built from 13 residues. Between the trimmed V and J ends, which lost 5 bases and 4 bases, there was a span of 12 bases. In DNA form, the CDR3 reads TGTGCCACCAGCCTCGGACGCGAATACGAGCAGTACTTC. Translation: CATSLGREYEQYF.

This clonotype was detected only a few times. The chain combines TRBV29-1 with TRBJ2-1, with 9 positions matching TRBD1. The CDR3 length is 13 residues. The ends lost 5 bases at V and 4 bases at J; junction bases unmatched: 3. Germline V gene sequence: CDR1 SQVTM, CDR2 ANQGSEA. In DNA, the CDR3 is TGCAGCGTTACAGGGGGCGGTTACAATGAGCAGTTCTTC. Protein: CSVTGGGYNEQFF.

The chain has TRBV28 and TRBJ1-2; D may be TRBD1 (5 bases). This CDR3 contains 13 residues. CDR1 and CDR2 (germline): MDHEN, SYDVKM. The ends were cut back, 3 bases at V and 4 bases at J, with 9 bases in the middle. The CDR3 is CASSFPRAYGYTF. Here the CDR3 DNA reads TGTGCCAGCAGTTTTCCCAGGGCCTATGGCTACACCTTC.

The chain employs TRBV4-3 and TRBJ2-6, with D tentatively TRBD1 or TRBD2 (5 bases each). CDR3 length: 16 residues. Germline V lookup: CDR1 LGHNA, CDR2 YSLEER. V was trimmed by 1 base and J by 7 bases, leaving 14 bases between them. The CDR3: CASSQGGTTRANVLTF. CDR3 in DNA: TGCGCCAGCAGCCAAGGGGGGACCACGAGAGCCAACGTCCTGACTTTC.

The chain has TRBV12-3 or TRBV12-4 and TRBJ1-4, with D possibly matching TRBD1 (5 bases). This CDR3 is 16 amino acids long. Trimming took off 6 bases at V and 8 bases at J, with 22 bases between the two ends. CDR3 residues: CASSRPRRGEREKLFF. DNA of the CDR3: TGTGCCAGCAGCCGCCCAAGGCGAGGGGAGCGAGAAAAACTGTTTTTT.

This clonotype has ten or more counts. The chain is built from TRBV12-3 or TRBV12-4 and TRBJ1-1, with D unresolved. The CDR3 contains 13 residues. The ends were cut back, 6 bases at V and 6 bases at J, with 14 bases in the middle. The CDR3 region has the DNA TGTGCCAGCAGCCCCCACGATTTCGCTGAAGCTTTCTTT. This sequence encodes CASSPHDFAEAFF.

The chain employs TRBV5-3 and TRBJ1-2; D perhaps matches TRBD1 (5 bases). TRBV5-3 has ORF status, its function being uncertain. The V and J ends lost 8 bases and 4 bases respectively, with 21 bases between them. The CDR3 is 15 amino acids. CDR3 sequence: CARTPLHLGGYGYTF. The CDR3 DNA reads TGTGCCAGGACTCCCCTCCACCTTGGGGGCTATGGCTACACCTTC.

This clonotype was seen a handful of times. The CDR3 DNA reads TGTGCCAGCAGTTTATGGCAGAGCAGAGGGAGCACAGATACGCAGTATTTT. As protein: CASSLWQSRGSTDTQYF. This rearrangement joins TRBV28 to TRBJ2-3, with D possibly matching TRBD2 (5 bases). CDR3 size: 17 residues. Trimming stripped 0 bases from V and 0 bases from J, with 13 bases between. Germline V gene sequence: CDR1 MDHEN, CDR2 SYDVKM. Variable domain in full (rest from reference TRBV28 and TRBJ2-3): DVKVTQSSRYLVKRTGEKVFLECVQDMDHENMFWYRQDPGLGLRLIYFSYDVKMKEKGDIPEGYSVSREKKERFSLILESASTNQTSMYLCASSLWQSRGSTDTQYFGPGTRLTVL.

The chain is built from TRBV7-2 and TRBJ1-6; no clear D gene. CDR1 and CDR2 from the germline V gene are SGHTA and FQGNSA. V was shortened by 1 base and J by 8 bases, with 9 bases between the two germline ends. The CDR3 contains 14 residues. As DNA, the CDR3 is TGTGCCAGCAGCTTAGGGGTTTCATATTCACCCCTCCACTTT. Translating gives CASSLGVSYSPLHF.

The CDR3, as DNA: TGTGCCAGCAGTCCGACAGGGTTTAACACTGAAGCTTTCTTT. It encodes CASSPTGFNTEAFF. The chain uses TRBV27 and TRBJ1-1; 7 nucleotides line up with TRBD1. V dropped 5 bases and J dropped 2; count of bases not matched to a gene: 5. Germline V CDR1 and CDR2: MNHEY, SMNVEV (reference sequence). The CDR3 is 14 residues long.

This chain joins TRBV7-2 and TRBJ2-2, with D perhaps TRBD1 (6 bases). This CDR3 region has 15 residues. The V and J ends lost 6 bases and 4 bases respectively, with 15 bases between them. CDR1 and CDR2 (germline): SGHTA, FQGNSA. For the CDR3, the DNA is TGTGCCAGCAGTTCGGGACAAGTATTCACCGGGGAGCTGTTTTTT. Protein sequence: CASSSGQVFTGELFF.

This clonotype showed up just a few times. The chain links TRBV27 to TRBJ2-7; D might be TRBD2 (5 bases). Germline-derived CDR1 and CDR2 are MNHEY and SMNVEV (reference sequence). The CDR3 sequence is 13 residues long. Deletions cut 4 bases from V and 5 bases from J, with 12 bases between. The CDR3 sequence: CASSWASPNEQYF. The CDR3 DNA sequence: TGTGCCAGCAGTTGGGCTAGCCCCAACGAGCAGTACTTC.

The CDR3 nucleotides read TGTGCCAGCTCTCTTGACAGTAGAACGCCCCTCCACTTT. This translates into CASSLDSRTPLHF. The rearrangement uses TRBV18 and TRBJ1-6; TRBD1 is a possible D gene (5 bases). Trimming left V 6 bases short and J 13 bases short, with 16 bases between. The CDR3 extends over 13 amino acids. The V gene's germline CDR1 is KGHSH and CDR2 LQKENI. Variable domain in full (rest from reference TRBV18 and TRBJ1-6): NAGVMQNPRHLVRRRGQEARLRCSPMKGHSHVYWYRQLPEEGLKFMVYLQKENIIDESGMPKERFSAEFPKEGPSILRIQQVVRGDSAAYFCASSLDSRTPLHFGNGTRLTVT.